This T cell receptor beta chain was profiled in a study of beta chain features in type 1 diabetes. Study as a whole: Patients were similar to healthy donors in age and gender (as well as in cell yields).

The study's findings and limits: There were fewer insertions and more deletions at the VDJ junctions of type 1 diabetes patients. Type 1 diabetes patients showed a moderate but significant shortening of TCRB CDR3s in all four CD4+ subsets.

As every portion of the isolated RNA was reverse transcribed, the sequencing read expressed TCRB transcripts. About 3.57 million reads, on average, came from each naive, central memory and regulatory T cell sample. Here immunoSEQ multiplex PCR was the method, and the copy in TCRdb shows in-frame clones only, minus some. The sample includes around 140,000 clones, approximately 10% seen only once; the top ten take 0.6% to 0.9%. This CDR3 comprises 15 residues. V dropped 5 bases and J dropped 8 bases, with 16 bases sitting between them. The germline gives CDR1 SEHNR, CDR2 FQNEAQ (reference sequence). Concerning this clone: Its specificity is not known.

The sequenced sample consisted of central memory CD4+ T cells from blood. The TCR was taken from a man aged 25 to 40 with type 1 diabetes. V and J are TRBV7-9 and TRBJ1-6; D call uncertain. CDR3: CASSPYRVRYSPLHF. Here the CDR3 DNA reads TGTGCCAGCAGCCCATACCGGGTACGCTATTCACCCCTCCACTTT.